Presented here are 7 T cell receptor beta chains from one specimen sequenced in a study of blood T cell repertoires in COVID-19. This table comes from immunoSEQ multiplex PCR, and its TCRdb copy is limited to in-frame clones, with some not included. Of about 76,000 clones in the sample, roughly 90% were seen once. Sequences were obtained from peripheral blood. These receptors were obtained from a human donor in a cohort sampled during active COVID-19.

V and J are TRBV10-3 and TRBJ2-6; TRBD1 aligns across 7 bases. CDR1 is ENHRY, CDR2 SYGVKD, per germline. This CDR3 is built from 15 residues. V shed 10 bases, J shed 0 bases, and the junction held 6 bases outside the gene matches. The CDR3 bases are TGTGCCAGCCAATGGGACAGCTCTGGGGCCAACGTCCTGACTTTC. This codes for CASQWDSSGANVLTF.

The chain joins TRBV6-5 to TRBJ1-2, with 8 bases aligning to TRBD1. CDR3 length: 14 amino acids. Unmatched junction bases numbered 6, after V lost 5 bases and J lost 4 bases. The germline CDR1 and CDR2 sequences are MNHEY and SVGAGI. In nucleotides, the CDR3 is TGTGCCAGCAGTAGGACAGGGACGGTCTATGGCTACACCTTC. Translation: CASSRTGTVYGYTF.

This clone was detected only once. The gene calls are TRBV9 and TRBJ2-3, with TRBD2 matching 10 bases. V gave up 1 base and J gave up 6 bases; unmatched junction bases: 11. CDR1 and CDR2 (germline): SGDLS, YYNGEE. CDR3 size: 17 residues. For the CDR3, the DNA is TGTGCCAGCAGCGTAAATGTAGCGGGAGGCGGGCACGATACGCAGTATTTT. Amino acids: CASSVNVAGGGHDTQYF.

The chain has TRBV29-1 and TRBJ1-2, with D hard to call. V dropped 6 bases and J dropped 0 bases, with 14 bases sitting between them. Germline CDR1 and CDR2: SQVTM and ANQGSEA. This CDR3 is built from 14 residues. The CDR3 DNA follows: TGCAGCGTACTACTAGGACCGACTAACTATGGCTACACCTTC. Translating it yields CSVLLGPTNYGYTF.

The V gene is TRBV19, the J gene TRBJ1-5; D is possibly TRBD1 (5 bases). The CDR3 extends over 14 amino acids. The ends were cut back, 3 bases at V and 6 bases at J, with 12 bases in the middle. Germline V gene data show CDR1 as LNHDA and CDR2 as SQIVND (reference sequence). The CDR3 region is CASSMIGVGQPQHF. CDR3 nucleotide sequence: TGTGCCAGTAGTATGATAGGGGTCGGTCAGCCCCAGCATTTT.

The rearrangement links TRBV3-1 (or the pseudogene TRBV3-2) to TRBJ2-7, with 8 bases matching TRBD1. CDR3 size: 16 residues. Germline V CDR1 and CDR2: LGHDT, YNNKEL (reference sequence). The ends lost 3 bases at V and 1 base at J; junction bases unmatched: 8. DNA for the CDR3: TGTGCCAGCAGCCAGGGTAACAGGGGGACTTCCTACGAGCAGTACTTC. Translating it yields CASSQGNRGTSYEQYF.

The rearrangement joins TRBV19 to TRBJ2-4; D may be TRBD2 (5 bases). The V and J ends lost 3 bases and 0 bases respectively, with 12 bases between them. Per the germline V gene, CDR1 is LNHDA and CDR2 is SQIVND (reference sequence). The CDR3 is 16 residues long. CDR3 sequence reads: CASSMSRRIAKNIQYF. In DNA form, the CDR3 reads TGTGCCAGTAGTATGTCTAGGAGGATAGCCAAAAACATTCAGTACTTC.